This TCR beta chain was recovered during a study of shared clonotypes between healthy human individuals. The germline gives CDR1 SGHNT, CDR2 YYREEE (reference sequence). The CDR3 has 12 amino acids. The V end lost 2 bases, the J end lost 3 bases, and 6 bases lay between the germline ends. Terminally differentiated effector memory CD45RA+ cells were excluded from the naive CD8 cells, which were CD45RO-negative and positively selected for CCR7. Method: immunoSEQ multiplex PCR; TCRdb's copy keeps in-frame clones and lacks some. The table includes millions of clones, 93% detected once. The chain combines TRBV5-4 with TRBJ2-7; no reliable D call. This receptor was obtained from a young man in good health. Some clones in this sample may be carry-over from other donors' samples. Sequenced input: naive CD8+ T cells from PBMCs. This chain's CDR3 is CASSFDLYEQYF. CDR3 bases: TGTGCCAGCAGCTTCGACCTCTACGAGCAGTACTTC.